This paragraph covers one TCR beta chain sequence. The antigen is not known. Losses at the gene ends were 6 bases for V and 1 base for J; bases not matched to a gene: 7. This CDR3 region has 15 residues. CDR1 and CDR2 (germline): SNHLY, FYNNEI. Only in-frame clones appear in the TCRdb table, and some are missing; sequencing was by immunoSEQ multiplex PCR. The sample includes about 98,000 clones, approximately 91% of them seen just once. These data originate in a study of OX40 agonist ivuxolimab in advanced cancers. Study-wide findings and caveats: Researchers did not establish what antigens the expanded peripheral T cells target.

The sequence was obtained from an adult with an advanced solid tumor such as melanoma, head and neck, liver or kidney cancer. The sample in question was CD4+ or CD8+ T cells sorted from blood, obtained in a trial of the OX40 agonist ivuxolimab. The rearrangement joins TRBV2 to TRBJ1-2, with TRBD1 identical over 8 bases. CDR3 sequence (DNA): TGTGCCAGCAGCAGCGACAGGGGCATTAACTATGGCTACACCTTC. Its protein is CASSSDRGINYGYTF. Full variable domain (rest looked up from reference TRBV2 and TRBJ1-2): EPEVTQTPSHQVTQMGQEVILRCVPISNHLYFYWYRQILGQKVEFLVSFYNNEISEKSEIFDDQFSVERPDGSNFTLKIRSTKLEDSAMYFCASSSDRGINYGYTFGSGTRLTVV.